Detailed here is one TCR beta chain. Its antigen is not identified. The data stem from a study of cytomegalovirus exposure and HLA in healthy donors. Whole-study findings and limits: Later findings reportedly placed an Asian-associated ancestry cluster below the roughly 660-donor mean for N-insertions. When the data were analyzed later, several of the most significant clusters appeared to be linked to common viral pathogens.

CDR1 and CDR2 (germline): LGHNA, YNFKEQ. This CDR3 has 15 amino acids. V was trimmed by 2 bases and J by 8 bases, leaving 15 bases between them. PCR involved 60 Vbeta and 13 Jbeta primers. Assay: immunoSEQ multiplex PCR; the TCRdb copy retains only in-frame clones and omits some. The repertoire has about 62,000 clones, around 80% of them found once; the top ten carry approximately 9.7%. This receptor was obtained from a middle-aged man in good health and CMV-seronegative. The V gene is TRBV4-2, the J gene TRBJ2-2; D remains ambiguous. The sample taken for sequencing was PBMCs. This chain's CDR3 is CASSQRLSAMGELFF. In DNA form, the CDR3 reads TGTGCCAGCAGCCAAAGACTCAGCGCCATGGGGGAGCTGTTTTTT.